One sample yielded the 21 T cell receptor beta chains listed below, sequenced in a study of blood T cell repertoires in COVID-19. TCRdb's table, derived via immunoSEQ multiplex PCR, lists solely in-frame clones and lacks some. The sample lists nearly 300,000 clones; approximately 89% were seen once. The specimen was PBMCs or T cells enriched from blood (not recorded which). These receptors were obtained from a woman aged 50 to 60 who had been exposed to COVID-19.

The V call is TRBV24-1, the J call TRBJ2-2; tentative D call: TRBD1 (6 bases). The CDR3 runs to 18 residues. CDR1 is KGHDR, CDR2 SFDVKD, per germline. V was clipped by 0 bases and J by 4 bases, with 17 bases between them. CDR3 coding DNA: TGTGCCACCAGTGATTTGACTAGAGGACAGAGGGGCACCGGGGAGCTGTTTTTT. Amino acid sequence: CATSDLTRGQRGTGELFF.

This clone appeared once. J is TRBJ2-6 and V is TRBV4-1; D ambiguous. The germline V and J ends were trimmed by 1 base and 4 bases, with 11 bases remaining between them. The CDR3 runs to 16 residues. The V gene's germline CDR1 is MGHRA and CDR2 YSYEKL. The CDR3 DNA sequence: TGCGCCAGCAGCCAAGCGAGGCTTTCAGGGGCCAACGTCCTGACTTTC. Its translation: CASSQARLSGANVLTF.

The chain joins TRBV18 to TRBJ1-1; 8 bases align to TRBD1. V trimming: 5 bases; J trimming: 2 bases; junction bases outside the gene matches: 7. The length of the CDR3 is 15 residues. Per germline, CDR1 KGHSH and CDR2 LQKENI. The CDR3 coding sequence is TGTGCCAGCTCAGCTGGGACAGGTCTTAACACTGAAGCTTTCTTT. Its translation is CASSAGTGLNTEAFF.

V and J are TRBV7-2 and TRBJ1-5; D is possibly TRBD1 (5 bases). Between the trimmed V and J ends, which lost 5 bases and 6 bases, there was a span of 8 bases. The CDR3 covers 12 residues. The V gene's germline CDR1 is SGHTA and CDR2 FQGNSA. The CDR3 sequence: CASSAGGQPQHF. Here the CDR3 DNA reads TGTGCCAGCAGCGCCGGGGGTCAGCCCCAGCATTTT.

A single count supports this clone. The V call is TRBV2, the J call TRBJ2-5; maybe TRBD2 (6 bases). CDR3 length: 14 residues. Germline V CDR1 and CDR2: SNHLY, FYNNEI. Between the trimmed V and J ends, which lost 7 bases and 0 bases, there was a span of 12 bases. For the CDR3, the DNA is TGTGCCAGCAAAACTAGCCGGAACCAAGAGACCCAGTACTTC. Encoded protein: CASKTSRNQETQYF.

The chain employs TRBV5-5 and TRBJ1-5; the D is unclear. CDR3 length equals 12 residues. V was trimmed by 0 bases and J by 7 bases, leaving 5 bases between them. Germline CDR1 is SGHKS and CDR2 is YYEKEE (reference sequence). The CDR3 sequence is CASSLVGQPQHF. As DNA, the CDR3 is TGTGCCAGCAGCTTGGTGGGCCAGCCCCAGCATTTT.

The chain couples TRBV5-4 to TRBJ2-2; D might be TRBD1 (6 bases). The CDR3 totals 15 residues. The V end was cut by 4 bases, the J end by 2 bases, with 12 bases between. The germline gives CDR1 SGHNT, CDR2 YYREEE (reference sequence). The CDR3 region is CASSTRGQNTGELFF. The CDR3 nucleotides are TGTGCCAGCAGCACCCGGGGACAAAACACCGGGGAGCTGTTTTTT.

In this sample, this clone turned up a few times. The chain employs TRBV28 and TRBJ1-6; D perhaps matches TRBD1 (6 bases). Germline CDR1 is MDHEN and CDR2 is SYDVKM. With 7 bases removed from V and 5 bases from J, the gap between germline ends came to 12 bases. The CDR3 spans 14 residues. CDR3 DNA sequence: TGTGCCAGCACCCTACGACAGGATAATTCACCCCTCCACTTT. It yields the protein CASTLRQDNSPLHF.

This rearrangement joins TRBV28 to TRBJ2-7; D possibly corresponds to TRBD1 (5 bases). Trimming left V 7 bases short and J 4 bases short, with 11 bases between. CDR1 and CDR2 from the germline V gene are MDHEN and SYDVKM. The length of the CDR3 is 12 residues. In DNA, the CDR3 is TGTGCCAGCAATCTTCAGGGATACGAGCAGTACTTC. Its translation is CASNLQGYEQYF.

The chain is built from TRBV3-1 (or the pseudogene TRBV3-2) and TRBJ1-6; TRBD1 is a possible D gene (5 bases). The CDR3 is 13 amino acids. V lost 8 bases and J lost 8, with 13 bases in between. Looked up from germline, CDR1 is LGHDT and CDR2 is YNNKEL (reference sequence). The CDR3 region has the DNA TGTGCCAGCTCCCCAGGGTGGGATTCACCCCTCCACTTT. It yields the protein CASSPGWDSPLHF.

The chain's CDR3 is CAIRASGTTDTQYF. CDR3 DNA sequence: TGTGCCATCAGGGCTAGCGGGACCACAGATACGCAGTATTTT. The chain has TRBV10-3 and TRBJ2-3, with 9 bases that match TRBD2. V shed 6 bases and J 2 bases; nucleotides not matched to a gene: 3. Germline lookup yields CDR1 ENHRY and CDR2 SYGVKD. This CDR3 spans 14 amino acids.

The DNA of the CDR3 is TGTGCCAGTAGTGCAGGGGGGTACGAGCAGTACTTC. Its protein is CASSAGGYEQYF. This chain uses TRBV19 with TRBJ2-7; tentative D call: TRBD1 (7 bases). The CDR3 loop spans 12 amino acids. V lost 5 bases and J lost 4, with 9 bases in between. Germline lookup yields CDR1 LNHDA and CDR2 SQIVND (reference sequence).

The V and J genes are TRBV2 and TRBJ1-5; tentative D call: TRBD1 (5 bases). The CDR3 sequence is 13 residues long. Trimming removed 6 bases from V and 9 bases from J, with 15 bases in between. From germline, CDR1 is SNHLY and CDR2 FYNNEI. Here the CDR3 reads CASSPDSPGPQHF. The CDR3 DNA sequence: TGTGCCAGCAGCCCCGACAGCCCTGGGCCCCAGCATTTT. Looking up the rest from reference TRBV2 and TRBJ1-5 gives the full variable domain: EPEVTQTPSHQVTQMGQEVILRCVPISNHLYFYWYRQILGQKVEFLVSFYNNEISEKSEIFDDQFSVERPDGSNFTLKIRSTKLEDSAMYFCASSPDSPGPQHFGDGTRLSIL.

The chain recombines TRBV7-9 with TRBJ2-7; the match to TRBD2 covers 7 bases. The CDR3 spans 13 residues. Per the germline V gene, CDR1 is SEHNR and CDR2 is FQNEAQ (reference sequence). J lost 3 bases, V lost 11 bases, and 10 bases had no gene match. CDR3 residues: CAGEGQGDYEQYF. The CDR3 DNA reads TGTGCCGGGGAGGGGCAGGGAGACTACGAGCAGTACTTC.

In its sample, this clone was seen once. V is TRBV3-1 (or the pseudogene TRBV3-2) and J is TRBJ2-7; unclear D gene. Germline loops: CDR1 LGHDT, CDR2 YNNKEL (reference sequence). The CDR3 has 14 amino acids. The germline V and J ends were trimmed by 0 bases and 1 base, with 7 bases remaining between them. The CDR3 DNA reads TGTGCCAGCAGCCAAGATCGTGAGTCCTACGAGCAGTACTTC. This translates into CASSQDRESYEQYF.

The chain uses TRBV28 and TRBJ1-1; the D is unclear. V was shortened by 2 bases and J by 10 bases, with 11 bases between the two germline ends. The CDR3 sequence is 12 residues long. Germline V gene data show CDR1 as MDHEN and CDR2 as SYDVKM. The CDR3 DNA is TGTGCCAGCAGTTTAGGTTATCCGGGAGCTTTCTTT. Its translation: CASSLGYPGAFF.

This clone was found a few times. The chain has TRBV5-1 and TRBJ2-2; 8 bases agree with TRBD2. The CDR3 spans 14 residues. In germline, CDR1 is SGHRS, CDR2 YFSETQ. V gave up 3 bases and J gave up 5 bases; unmatched junction bases: 3. CDR3 in amino acids: CASSSGGETGELFF. CDR3 bases: TGCGCCAGCAGCTCGGGAGGGGAAACCGGGGAGCTGTTTTTT.

This chain connects TRBV19 to TRBJ1-6; the D gene is possibly TRBD1 (5 bases). The CDR3 runs to 14 residues. V was clipped by 3 bases and J by 7 bases, with 10 bases between them. Germline lookup yields CDR1 LNHDA and CDR2 SQIVND (reference sequence). The CDR3 spells CASSIRQTNSPLHF. The CDR3 DNA sequence: TGTGCCAGTAGTATTAGACAGACGAATTCACCCCTCCACTTT.

The chain employs TRBV5-1 and TRBJ1-3; 12 positions match TRBD1. The CDR3 runs 17 residues. Germline V CDR1 and CDR2: SGHRS, YFSETQ. The junction had 11 bases not matched to a gene; V was cut back by 7 bases and J by 3 bases. The CDR3, as DNA: TGCGCCAGCGGGACAGGGGGCGGTGGCGGTAGTGGAAACACCATATATTTT. Its protein product is CASGTGGGGGSGNTIYF.

The chain links TRBV6-5 to TRBJ1-6, with TRBD1 identical over 7 bases. V lost 3 bases to trimming and J lost 7 bases; unmatched junction nucleotides: 6. Germline V gene lookup returns CDR1 MNHEY and CDR2 SVGAGI. The CDR3 totals 15 residues. The CDR3 sequence: CASSYRQGGNSPLHF. The CDR3 bases are TGTGCCAGCAGTTATCGACAGGGAGGAAATTCACCCCTCCACTTT.

The rearrangement joins TRBV30 to TRBJ2-7; 9 bases match TRBD1. V shed 4 bases and J 2 bases; nucleotides not matched to a gene: 6. CDR1 GTSNPN and CDR2 SVGIG come from the germline V gene (reference sequence). CDR3 length: 14 amino acids. The CDR3 DNA is TGTGCCTGGAATCCGGGACAGGGTCCCTACGAGCAGTACTTC. It encodes CAWNPGQGPYEQYF.